Sequencing of this TCR beta chain was carried out in a study of OX40 agonist ivuxolimab in advanced cancers. With regard to the full study: Ivuxolimab, which targeted the costimulatory receptor OX40 (CD134), was an agonistic, fully human IgG2 monoclonal antibody. Intravenous ivuxolimab was administered to patients every 2 weeks at six dose levels: 0.01, 0.1, 0.3, 1.5, 3 and 10 mg/kg. Of the 50 to 55 patients in dose escalation, about 20 had hepatocellular carcinoma, some 15 had melanoma, 9 had renal cell carcinoma and 9 had head and neck cancer. In the dose-escalation cohort, more than 80% of patients were male, and the mean age was roughly 56 years with a range of roughly 20 to 79. Patients were allowed to have had prior anti-PD-1, anti-PD-L1 or anti-CTLA-4 therapy, and 40% of the dose-escalation patients had been treated with checkpoint inhibitors. Partial responses occurred in three dose-escalation patients: two with cutaneous melanoma and one with hepatocellular carcinoma. The point of sequencing TCRbeta in the periphery was to test whether ivuxolimab changed TCR sequence diversity and drove clonal T-cell expansion. The paper covers the monotherapy dose-escalation part of the phase I ivuxolimab trial, which included N ≈ 57 patients. On the study overall, not on this receptor specifically: On average, CD8+ T cells showed more expanded clones than CD4+ T cells after ivuxolimab. In the 0.1-3.0 mg/kg groups, partial responders had among the lowest normalized peripheral clonal expansion, particularly in CD8+ T cells. Antigen specificity was not determined for the clonally expanded peripheral T cells. At doses of 0.1 to 3.0 mg/kg, clonal expansion of both CD4+ and CD8+ T cells in blood was seen between baseline and week 6. Low levels of normalized T-cell clonal expansion were also seen in some nonresponding patients.

This clone was detected only once. This clone's antigen is unknown. Base qualities are not provided; no much larger clone lies one nucleotide away. Genomic DNA was isolated from the sorted cells so that the TCRbeta CDR3 region could be sequenced. TCRbeta CDR3 regions were sequenced using the immunoSEQ Assay. The table comes from immuneACCESS by way of TCRdb, which keeps in-frame sequences with V and J called. Part of the clones is missing from these tables; in studies checked, under half for an unresolved V gene and the rest for unknown reasons. Present in this sample are 57,000 or so clones, about nine tenths of which were seen just once. 18% of the sample is held by the ten biggest clonotypes. Deletion took 1 base off V and 7 bases off J, with a span of 17 bases between the germline ends. The CDR3 covers 16 residues, taking in both the cysteine and the phenylalanine. The DNA shown is the 48-base CDR3, in frame from base 1. CDR1 and CDR2 are read off the germline V gene as SGHTA and FQGTGA.

The trial excluded patients who had a history of autoimmune disease or who were on systemic immunosuppression. Peripheral blood for TCR sequencing was collected from all dose cohorts at baseline, on cycle 4 day 1, and on cycle 7 day 1. Samples were obtained from an open-label, multicenter, first-in-human phase I dose-escalation trial of ivuxolimab. Adults with locally advanced or metastatic melanoma, renal cell carcinoma, hepatocellular carcinoma or head and neck squamous cell carcinoma were enrolled in the trial. Before TCR sequencing, CD4+ T cells and CD8+ T cells from peripheral blood were sorted into separate populations.

The sequenced sample was CD4+ or CD8+ T cells sorted from blood, obtained in a trial of the OX40 agonist ivuxolimab. This sequence was found in an adult with an advanced solid tumor such as melanoma, head and neck, liver or kidney cancer. Recombination linked TRBV7-3 to TRBJ2-1; the D assignment is uncertain and may be TRBD1 or TRBD2, with 6 bases supporting each. CDR3 loop: CASSLSGGRMWNEQFF. Here is the DNA: TGTGCCAGCAGCTTAAGTGGGGGGCGCATGTGGAATGAGCAGTTCTTC. The entire variable domain, with the stretches around the CDR3 drawn from the reference TRBV7-3 and TRBJ2-1 proteins, is GAGVSQTPSNKVTEKGKYVELRCDPISGHTALYWYRQSLGQGPEFLIYFQGTGAADDSGLPNDRFFAVRPEGSVSTLKIQRTERGDSAVYLCASSLSGGRMWNEQFFGPGTRLTVL.